Sequencing of this T cell receptor (beta chain) was carried out in a study of shared clonotypes between healthy human individuals. Methods used by the authors: From ImmunoSEQ came sequences covering only the junction and carrying no quality scores, so filtering differed. The table came from immunoSEQ multiplex PCR; TCRdb's copy has only in-frame clones and leaves some out. Clone size and V and J calls were adopted from that table, with D and trimming inferred from the DNA. In the table there are approximately 1,000,000 clones, approximately 80% of which are singletons. Study-wide points: Specimens sampled were limited to blood, with tissue repertoires likely differing.

A note on this clone: The antigen is unknown.

After removal of 6 bases from V and 3 bases from J, the junction contained 13 bases not matched to a gene. The CDR3 runs to 16 residues. Per germline, CDR1 MDHEN and CDR2 SYDVKM. This chain uses TRBV28 with TRBJ2-7; TRBD2 agrees at 8 bases. Material: memory CD4+ T cells from PBMCs. Stated subset: CD45RA-negative fraction. The clonotype was recovered from a man in his late teens or twenties in good health. Some clones in this sample may be carry-over from other donors' samples. The CDR3 coding sequence is TGTGCCAGCAGACCCTCTGGACTAGCTTTGGTCTACGAGCAGTACTTC. Protein sequence: CASRPSGLALVYEQYF.